The TCR beta chain under discussion was sequenced for a study of T cell responses to AZD1222 COVID-19 vaccine. Study summary: The analysis combined second doses at about 4 or about 12 weeks. The study, taken as a whole, reports: Repertoire collection took place solely once the T cell response had peaked. The study found Spike-specific TCR breadth and depth rose after two AZD1222 doses.

Using immunoSEQ multiplex PCR, the repertoire was profiled, and TCRdb retains in-frame clones only, with some absent. The sample includes approximately 100,000 clones, around nine tenths of them seen just once. The V and J ends lost 2 bases and 11 bases respectively, with 20 bases between them. Germline V CDR1 and CDR2: MNHEY, SVGEGT. This CDR3 is built from 15 residues. This clone was seen a few times. The target antigen is unknown. This sequence joins TRBV6-2 or TRBV6-3 and TRBJ2-3; D not resolved. Sequencing used peripheral blood, obtained on day 0 of AZD1222 vaccination. The clonotype comes from an adult in good health. CDR3 DNA sequence: TGTGCCAGCAGTTACCCACCGAGCTGGGGAAGGATGCAGTATTTT. Translation gives CASSYPPSWGRMQYF.